These 10 T cell receptor beta chains were all obtained from the same sample, sequenced in a study of Ad26.COV2.S vaccination and SARS-CoV-2 variants. The treatment here: 15 to 20 received Ad26.COV2.S at low or high dose, single or two shots; a few received placebo; per-sample allocation not given. After the first vaccine or placebo injection, samples were drawn on day 63. Data came from immunoSEQ multiplex PCR; TCRdb stores just in-frame clones and leaves some out. The data contain 500,000 or so clones, about 83% of them singletons. The sequencing used peripheral blood, collected in a trial of Ad26.COV2.S vaccine versus placebo. These TCRs come from a person aged 18 to 59 who received the Ad26.COV2.S COVID-19 vaccine or a placebo.

This rearrangement joins TRBV20-1 to TRBJ2-3; 7 nucleotides line up with TRBD2. This CDR3 has 16 amino acids. V lost 3 bases to trimming and J lost 1 base; unmatched junction nucleotides: 10. From germline, CDR1 is DFQATT and CDR2 SNEGSKA (reference sequence). The CDR3 DNA sequence: TGCAGTGCTAGTGGCCGTCCTAGCGGACGCACAGATACGCAGTATTTT. Its protein is CSASGRPSGRTDTQYF.

The count of this clone is one. The genes are TRBV19 and TRBJ1-1; D uncertain. This CDR3 region has 13 residues. Trimming left V 5 bases short and J 2 bases short, with 9 bases between. The germline V gene encodes CDR1 LNHDA and CDR2 SQIVND (reference sequence). The CDR3, as DNA: TGTGCCAGTAGTCGGGCACTAAACACTGAAGCTTTCTTT. This codes for CASSRALNTEAFF.

This sequence joins TRBV9 and TRBJ1-6; D remains ambiguous. The CDR3 totals 16 residues. Trimming removed 0 bases from V and 5 bases from J, with 12 bases in between. CDR1 and CDR2 from the germline V gene are SGDLS and YYNGEE. In DNA, the CDR3 is TGTGCCAGCAGCGTAGGGGCTGTTTGGGATAATTCACCCCTCCACTTT. The encoded protein is CASSVGAVWDNSPLHF.

This chain uses TRBV29-1 with TRBJ2-2; D not resolved. The CDR3 loop spans 12 amino acids. Trimming removed 3 bases from V and 4 bases from J, with 6 bases in between. Germline V gene data show CDR1 as SQVTM and CDR2 as ANQGSEA. This CDR3 is CSVDRRTGELFF. Here the CDR3 DNA reads TGCAGCGTTGACCGACGCACCGGGGAGCTGTTTTTT.

This clone was seen a single time. The rearrangement uses TRBV29-1 and TRBJ1-4, with 8 bases fitting TRBD1. Losses at the gene ends were 5 bases for V and 11 bases for J; bases not matched to a gene: 10. Germline-derived CDR1 and CDR2 are SQVTM and ANQGSEA. The CDR3 consists of 13 residues. CDR3 sequence: CSVLGTQGGKLFF. CDR3 coding DNA: TGCAGCGTTTTGGGGACACAGGGGGGGAAACTGTTTTTT.

The chain links TRBV7-2 to TRBJ2-1; D remains unclear. Germline loops: CDR1 SGHTA, CDR2 FQGNSA. The CDR3 totals 13 residues. Trimming removed 8 bases at V and 8 bases at J, with 16 bases between. The CDR3 nucleotides are TGTGCCAGCTCACGCTCGTCGGGCTATGAGCAGTTCTTC. This encodes CASSRSSGYEQFF.

This chain uses TRBV4-3 with TRBJ1-2; maybe TRBD1 (6 bases). Germline assignment: CDR1 LGHNA and CDR2 YSLEER. This CDR3 comprises 15 residues. The V gene lost 0 bases and the J gene lost 3 bases, with 11 bases spanning the gap. The CDR3 is CASSQDGGIDYGYTF. As DNA, the CDR3 is TGCGCCAGCAGCCAAGATGGGGGCATAGACTATGGCTACACCTTC.

This chain joins TRBV29-1 and TRBJ2-1, with D maybe TRBD2 (6 bases). Germline CDR1 is SQVTM and CDR2 is ANQGSEA. The CDR3 has 11 residues. In nucleotides, the CDR3 is TGCACCGGGAGAGAAGGCTACGAGCAGTTCTTC. Protein sequence: CTGREGYEQFF.

CDR3: CASGRGGAGELFF. As DNA, the CDR3 is TGTGCCAGCGGCAGGGGAGGCGCCGGGGAGCTGTTTTTT. The chain is built from TRBV7-2 and TRBJ2-2, with D perhaps assigned TRBD1 or TRBD2 (6 bases each). Germline V gene lookup returns CDR1 SGHTA and CDR2 FQGNSA. Between the trimmed V and J ends, which lost 8 bases and 6 bases, there was a span of 13 bases. The CDR3 extends over 13 amino acids.

This clone was observed once. The CDR3 loop is CASSQVSGGWQYF. CDR3 DNA: TGTGCCAGCAGCCAAGTGTCCGGGGGTTGGCAGTACTTC. The chain combines TRBV14 with TRBJ2-7; D might be TRBD2 (6 bases). The CDR3 is 13 residues long. V was cut by 1 base and J by 9 bases, with 13 bases left in between. Germline V lookup: CDR1 SGHDN, CDR2 FVKESK.